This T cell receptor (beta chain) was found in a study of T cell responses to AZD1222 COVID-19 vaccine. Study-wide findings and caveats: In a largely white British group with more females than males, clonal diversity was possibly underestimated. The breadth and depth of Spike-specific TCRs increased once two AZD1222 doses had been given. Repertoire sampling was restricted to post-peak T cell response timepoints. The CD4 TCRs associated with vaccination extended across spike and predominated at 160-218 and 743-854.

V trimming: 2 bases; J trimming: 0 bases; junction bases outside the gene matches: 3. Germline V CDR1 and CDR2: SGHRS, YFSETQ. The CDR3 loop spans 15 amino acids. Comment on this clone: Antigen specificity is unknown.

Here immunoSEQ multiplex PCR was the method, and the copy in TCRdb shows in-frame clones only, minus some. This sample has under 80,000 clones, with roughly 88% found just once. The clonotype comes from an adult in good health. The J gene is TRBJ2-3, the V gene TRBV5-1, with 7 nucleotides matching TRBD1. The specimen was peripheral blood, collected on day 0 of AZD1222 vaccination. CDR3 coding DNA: TGCGCCAGCAGCTTACGACAGGGTAGCACAGATACGCAGTATTTT. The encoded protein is CASSLRQGSTDTQYF.